Listed below are T cell receptor beta chains from one sample, sequenced in a study of T-cell memory formation after mild COVID-19. TCRdb independently ran MiXCR on the 5' RACE reads; one entry per CDR3 protein. This sample has about 410,000 distinct CDR3 sequences, with 20% to 30% found just once. The sequenced material came from PBMCs or a T cell subset sorted from them (not recorded which). These receptor sequences come from an adult woman who had mild COVID-19 (a few samples of this study predate the infection). Cell type and time point are not known. CDR3s include the opening cysteine and the closing phenylalanine or tryptophan. The D gene is left open where the match is weak. Not every row has a clone size; where given, it reads once, few, many or a size class.

d_call | j_call | v_call | clone_size | cdr3_length | cdr3_nt | cdr3_aa
TRBD1 | TRBJ2-3 | TRBV7-9 | once | 15 | TGTGCCAGCAGCCACCGGGACAGGGGGGCAGATACGCAGTATTTT | CASSHRDRGADTQYF
NA | TRBJ2-3 | TRBV5-1 | many | 15 | TGCGCCAGCAGCCTCCAGCGGGCGAACACAGATACGCAGTATTTT | CASSLQRANTDTQYF
TRBD1 | TRBJ1-5 | TRBV7-2 | NA | 16 | TGTGCCAGCATCAAAAGTTGGGACAGGGACAATCAGCCCCAGCATTTT | CASIKSWDRDNQPQHF
NA | TRBJ1-1 | TRBV4-2 | NA | 14 | TGTGCCAGCAGCCAAGTAAAGGGGCGGACTGAAGCTTTCTTT | CASSQVKGRTEAFF
NA | TRBJ1-1 | TRBV25-1 | NA | 13 | TGTGCCAGCACTGGACAGAGGAACACTGAAGCTTTCTTT | CASTGQRNTEAFF
NA | TRBJ1-1 | TRBV6-2/TRBV6-3 | NA | 15 | TGTGCCAGCAGCCCAGGACTTGGTTGGAACACTGAAGCTTTCTTT | CASSPGLGWNTEAFF
TRBD1 | TRBJ1-2 | TRBV5-1 | few | 13 | TGCGCCAGCAGCGGGACAGGGAGTAGAGGCTACACCTTC | CASSGTGSRGYTF
NA | TRBJ2-7 | TRBV9 | NA | 13 | TGTGCCAGCAGCGTAGCTATGACCTACGAGCAGTACTTC | CASSVAMTYEQYF
NA | TRBJ1-1 | TRBV12-3/TRBV12-4 | NA | 14 | TGTGCCAGCAGACAAGACAGGCCAAACACTGAAGCTTTCTTT | CASRQDRPNTEAFF
NA | TRBJ1-1 | TRBV11-2 | few | 15 | TGTGCCAGCAGCCGGGCGCTGGGGGAGAACACTGAAGCTTTCTTT | CASSRALGENTEAFF
TRBD1 | TRBJ2-5 | TRBV27 | NA | 14 | TGTGCCAGCAGTTTTACAGGGGCCCGGGAGACCCAGTACTTC | CASSFTGARETQYF
TRBD2 | TRBJ2-3 | TRBV7-3 | NA | 15 | TGTGCCAGCAGCCAAGATGGGACTAGCGGTGGTAGCCAGTATTTT | CASSQDGTSGGSQYF
NA | TRBJ1-5 | TRBV10-3 | few | 13 | TGTGCCATCAGCGGGGGGAGCAATCAGCCCCAGCATTTT | CAISGGSNQPQHF
TRBD1 | TRBJ1-6 | TRBV5-1 | few | 15 | TGCGCCAGCAGCGTGGGACAGGGGATAGATTCACCCCTCCACTTT | CASSVGQGIDSPLHF
NA | TRBJ1-5 | TRBV6-5 | NA | 14 | TGTGCCAGCAGAATGGGACCGCGAAATCAGCCCCAGCATTTT | CASRMGPRNQPQHF
NA | TRBJ2-1 | TRBV14 | NA | 16 | TGTGCCAGCAGCCAAGGCGAAAGGAATTGGTCCAATGAGCAGTTCTTC | CASSQGERNWSNEQFF
TRBD2 | TRBJ2-1 | TRBV7-9 | NA | 16 | TGTGCCAGCAGCTTAGCGCCTAGCGGGGGGGCCTGGGAGCAGTTCTTC | CASSLAPSGGAWEQFF
TRBD2 | TRBJ2-7 | TRBV20-1 | few | 13 | TGCAGTGCCACCCCGGGACTATCCTACGAGCAGTACTTC | CSATPGLSYEQYF
TRBD1 | TRBJ1-4 | TRBV5-5 | NA | 14 | TGTGCCAGCAGCACCTGGGACAGCGGTGATAAACTGTTTTTT | CASSTWDSGDKLFF
NA | TRBJ2-1 | TRBV6-4 | many | 15 | TGTGCCAGCAGTGACTCTAGCGTGACCTACAATGAGCAGTTCTTC | CASSDSSVTYNEQFF
NA | TRBJ2-7 | TRBV13 | NA | 13 | TGTGCCAGCAGCGACCCTTTGAGAGACGAGCAGTACTTC | CASSDPLRDEQYF
NA | TRBJ2-5 | TRBV21-1 | NA | 12 | TGTGCCACTCAATCCCAGGGATGGAACCAGTACTTC | CATQSQGWNQYF
NA | TRBJ1-1 | TRBV30 | NA | 14 | TGTGCCTGGAAAGAAAGGGGTAGGGACACTGAAGCTTTCTTT | CAWKERGRDTEAFF
TRBD2 | TRBJ2-3 | TRBV7-6 | few | 17 | TGTGCCAGCAGCTTAGTTCCCTCCTCGGGGGGGCGAGATACGCAGTATTTT | CASSLVPSSGGRDTQYF
TRBD1 | TRBJ2-7 | TRBV9 | NA | 14 | TGTGCCAGCAGCGTAGAGGGACAGGGTAGCGAGCAGTACTTC | CASSVEGQGSEQYF
NA | TRBJ1-2 | TRBV5-1 | NA | 13 | TGCGCCAGCAGCCCGGACAGCGGAGCCGGCTACACCTTC | CASSPDSGAGYTF
NA | TRBJ1-1 | TRBV27 | NA | 14 | TGTGCCAGCAGCCCCTTTGGGGGGAACACTGAAGCTTTCTTT | CASSPFGGNTEAFF
NA | TRBJ2-5 | TRBV4-3 | NA | 15 | TGCGCCAGCAGCCAAGATTGGGATAGTTGGGAGACCCAGTACTTC | CASSQDWDSWETQYF
TRBD2 | TRBJ2-1 | TRBV6-2/TRBV6-3 | NA | 16 | TGTGCCAGCAGTGAAACTAGCGGGAGGGCCTACAATGAGCAGTTCTTC | CASSETSGRAYNEQFF
NA | TRBJ1-1 | TRBV29-1 | NA | 12 | TGCAGCGTTGATTTGGCCAGGGGTAAAGCTTTCTTT | CSVDLARGKAFF
NA | TRBJ2-7 | TRBV6-2/TRBV6-3 | NA | 15 | TGTGCCAGCACCCTTCCGTCTGGATCAGGCTACGAGCAGTACTTC | CASTLPSGSGYEQYF